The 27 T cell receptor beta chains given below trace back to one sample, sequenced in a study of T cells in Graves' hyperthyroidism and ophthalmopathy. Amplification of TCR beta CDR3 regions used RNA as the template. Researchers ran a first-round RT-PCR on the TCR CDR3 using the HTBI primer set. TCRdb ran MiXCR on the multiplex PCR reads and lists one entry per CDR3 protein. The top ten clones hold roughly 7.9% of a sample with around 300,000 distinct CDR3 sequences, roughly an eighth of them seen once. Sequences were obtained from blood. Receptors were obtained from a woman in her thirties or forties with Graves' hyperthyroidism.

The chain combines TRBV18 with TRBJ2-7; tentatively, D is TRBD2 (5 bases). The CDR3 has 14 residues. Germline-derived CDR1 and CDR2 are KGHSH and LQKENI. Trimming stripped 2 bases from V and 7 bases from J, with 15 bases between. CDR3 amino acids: CASSPTGTGKEQYF. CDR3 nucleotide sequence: TGTGCCAGCTCACCAACTGGCACGGGAAAAGAGCAGTACTTC.

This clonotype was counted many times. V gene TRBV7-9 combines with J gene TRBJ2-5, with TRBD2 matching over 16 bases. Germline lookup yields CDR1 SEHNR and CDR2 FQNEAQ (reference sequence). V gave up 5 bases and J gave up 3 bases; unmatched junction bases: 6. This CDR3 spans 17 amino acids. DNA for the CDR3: TGTGCCAGCAGCCACCCCGGGACTAGCGGGAGGGAAGAGACCCAGTACTTC. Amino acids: CASSHPGTSGREETQYF. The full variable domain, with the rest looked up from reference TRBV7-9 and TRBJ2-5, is DTGVSQNPRHKITKRGQNVTFRCDPISEHNRLYWYRQTLGQGPEFLTYFQNEAQLEKSRLLSDRFSAERPKGSFSTLEIQRTEQGDSAMYLCASSHPGTSGREETQYFGPGTRLLVL.

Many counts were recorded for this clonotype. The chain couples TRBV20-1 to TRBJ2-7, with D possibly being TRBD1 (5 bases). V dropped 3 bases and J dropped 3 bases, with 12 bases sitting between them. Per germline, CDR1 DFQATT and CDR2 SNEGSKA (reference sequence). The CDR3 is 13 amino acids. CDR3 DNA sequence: TGCAGTGCTAGGGGGCTAGATGGCTACGAGCAGTACTTC. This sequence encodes CSARGLDGYEQYF.

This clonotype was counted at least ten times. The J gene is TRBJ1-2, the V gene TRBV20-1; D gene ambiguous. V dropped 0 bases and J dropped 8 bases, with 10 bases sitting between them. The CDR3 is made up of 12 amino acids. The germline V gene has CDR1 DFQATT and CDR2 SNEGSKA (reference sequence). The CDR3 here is CSARDQELGYTF. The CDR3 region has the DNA TGCAGTGCTAGAGACCAGGAACTGGGCTACACCTTC.

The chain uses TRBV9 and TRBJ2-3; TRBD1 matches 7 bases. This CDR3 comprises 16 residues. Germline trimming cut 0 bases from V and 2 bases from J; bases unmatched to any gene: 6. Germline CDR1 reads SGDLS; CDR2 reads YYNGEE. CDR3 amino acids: CASSVVGGQVTDTQYF. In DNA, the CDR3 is TGTGCCAGCAGCGTAGTGGGCGGACAGGTCACAGATACGCAGTATTTT.

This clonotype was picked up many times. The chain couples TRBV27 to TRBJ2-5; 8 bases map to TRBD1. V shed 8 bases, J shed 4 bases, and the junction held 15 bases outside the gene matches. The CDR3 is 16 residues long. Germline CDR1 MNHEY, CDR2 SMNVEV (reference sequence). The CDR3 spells CASADSGQGTLETQYF. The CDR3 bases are TGTGCCAGCGCTGATTCCGGACAGGGCACTTTAGAGACCCAGTACTTC.

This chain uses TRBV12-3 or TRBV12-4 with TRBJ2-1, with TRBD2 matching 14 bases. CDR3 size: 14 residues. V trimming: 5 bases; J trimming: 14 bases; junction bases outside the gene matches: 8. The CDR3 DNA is TGTGCCAGCAGTCTCGGGACTAGCGGGGGAGGGGAGTTCTTC. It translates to CASSLGTSGGGEFF.

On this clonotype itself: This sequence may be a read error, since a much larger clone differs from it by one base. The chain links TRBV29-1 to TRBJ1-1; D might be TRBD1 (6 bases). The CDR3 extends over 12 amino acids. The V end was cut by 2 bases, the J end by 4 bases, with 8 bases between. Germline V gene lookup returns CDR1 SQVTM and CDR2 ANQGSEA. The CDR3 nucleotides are TGCAGCGTTGAAAGGGGGAGCACTGAAGCTTTCTTT. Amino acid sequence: CSVERGSTEAFF.

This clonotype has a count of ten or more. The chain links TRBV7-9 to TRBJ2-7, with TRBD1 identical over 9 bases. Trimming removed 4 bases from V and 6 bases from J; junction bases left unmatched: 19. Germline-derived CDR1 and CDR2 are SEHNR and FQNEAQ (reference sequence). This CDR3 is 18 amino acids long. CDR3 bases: TGTGCCAGCAGCTCAATCCCGGCCGGCTTGGGACAGGGTTTCGAGCAGTACTTC. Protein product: CASSSIPAGLGQGFEQYF.

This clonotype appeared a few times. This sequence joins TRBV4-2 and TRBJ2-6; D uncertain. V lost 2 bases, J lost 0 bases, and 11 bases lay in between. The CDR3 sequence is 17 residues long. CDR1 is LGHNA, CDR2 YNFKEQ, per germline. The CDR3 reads CASSQMSLNSGANVLTF. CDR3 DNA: TGTGCCAGCAGCCAAATGAGCCTAAACTCTGGGGCCAACGTCCTGACTTTC.

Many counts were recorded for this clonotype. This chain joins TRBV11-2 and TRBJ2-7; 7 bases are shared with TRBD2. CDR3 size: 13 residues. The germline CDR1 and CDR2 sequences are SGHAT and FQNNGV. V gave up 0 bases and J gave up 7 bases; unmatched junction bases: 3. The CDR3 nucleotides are TGTGCCAGCAGCTTAGACTTGGGGGGGGAGCAGTACTTC. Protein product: CASSLDLGGEQYF. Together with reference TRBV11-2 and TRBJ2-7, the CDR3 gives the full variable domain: EAGVAQSPRYKIIEKRQSVAFWCNPISGHATLYWYQQILGQGPKLLIQFQNNGVVDDSQLPKDRFSAERLKGVDSTLKIQPAKLEDSAVYLCASSLDLGGEQYFGPGTRLTVT.

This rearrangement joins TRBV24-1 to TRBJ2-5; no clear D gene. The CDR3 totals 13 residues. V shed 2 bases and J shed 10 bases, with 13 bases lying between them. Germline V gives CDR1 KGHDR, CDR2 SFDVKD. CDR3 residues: CATSDSRLIRQYF. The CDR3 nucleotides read TGTGCCACCAGTGATTCGAGACTGATTCGCCAGTACTTC.

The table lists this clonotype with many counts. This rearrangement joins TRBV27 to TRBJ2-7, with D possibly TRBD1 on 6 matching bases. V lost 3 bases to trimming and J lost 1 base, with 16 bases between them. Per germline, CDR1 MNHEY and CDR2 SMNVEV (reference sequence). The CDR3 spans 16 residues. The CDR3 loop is CASSFAGRGASYEQYF. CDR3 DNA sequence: TGTGCCAGCAGTTTTGCGGGCAGGGGTGCTTCCTACGAGCAGTACTTC.

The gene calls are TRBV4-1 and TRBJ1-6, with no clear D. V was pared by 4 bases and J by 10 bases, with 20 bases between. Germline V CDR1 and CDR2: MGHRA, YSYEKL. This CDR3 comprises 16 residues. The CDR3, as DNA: TGCGCCAGCAGCCTCAGCGGACGGGGATTCGACTCACCCCTCCACTTT. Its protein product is CASSLSGRGFDSPLHF.

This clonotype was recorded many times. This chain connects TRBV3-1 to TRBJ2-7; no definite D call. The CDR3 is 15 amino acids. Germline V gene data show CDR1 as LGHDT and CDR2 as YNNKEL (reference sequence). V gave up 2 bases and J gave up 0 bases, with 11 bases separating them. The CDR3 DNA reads TGTGCCAGCAGCCAAAGCCTTGGAAGCTCCTACGAGCAGTACTTC. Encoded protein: CASSQSLGSSYEQYF.

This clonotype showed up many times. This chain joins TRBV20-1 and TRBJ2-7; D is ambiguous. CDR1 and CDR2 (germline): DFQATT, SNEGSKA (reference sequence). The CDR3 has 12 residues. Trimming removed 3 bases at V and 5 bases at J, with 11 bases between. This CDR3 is CSARNFWDEQYF. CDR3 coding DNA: TGCAGTGCTAGGAACTTCTGGGACGAGCAGTACTTC.

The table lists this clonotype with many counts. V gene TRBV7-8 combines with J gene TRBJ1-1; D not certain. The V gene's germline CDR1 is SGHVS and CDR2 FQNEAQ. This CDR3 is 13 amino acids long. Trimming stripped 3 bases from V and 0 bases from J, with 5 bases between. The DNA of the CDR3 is TGTGCCAGCAGCTTGAGTATGAACACTGAAGCTTTCTTT. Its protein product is CASSLSMNTEAFF.

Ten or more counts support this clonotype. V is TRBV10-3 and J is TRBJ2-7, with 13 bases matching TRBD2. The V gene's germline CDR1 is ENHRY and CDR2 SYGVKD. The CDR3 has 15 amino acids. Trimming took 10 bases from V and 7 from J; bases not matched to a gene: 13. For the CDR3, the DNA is TGTGCCACCTCCCGCGGACTAGCGGGAGCGGGAGAGCAGTACTTC. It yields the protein CATSRGLAGAGEQYF.

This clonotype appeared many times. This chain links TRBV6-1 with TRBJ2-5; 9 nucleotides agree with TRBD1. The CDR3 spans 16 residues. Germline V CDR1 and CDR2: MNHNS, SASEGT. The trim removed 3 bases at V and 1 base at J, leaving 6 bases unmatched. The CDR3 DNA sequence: TGTGCCAGCAGTGACCGGGACAGGGCCGTCCAAGAGACCCAGTACTTC. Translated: CASSDRDRAVQETQYF.

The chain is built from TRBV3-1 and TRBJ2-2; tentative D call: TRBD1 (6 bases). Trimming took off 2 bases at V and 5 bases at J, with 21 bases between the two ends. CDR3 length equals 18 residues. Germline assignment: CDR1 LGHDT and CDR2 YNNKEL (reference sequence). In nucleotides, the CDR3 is TGTGCCAGCAGCCAACTTCATCCCGGGACCACAGGGACCGGGGAGCTGTTTTTT. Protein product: CASSQLHPGTTGTGELFF.

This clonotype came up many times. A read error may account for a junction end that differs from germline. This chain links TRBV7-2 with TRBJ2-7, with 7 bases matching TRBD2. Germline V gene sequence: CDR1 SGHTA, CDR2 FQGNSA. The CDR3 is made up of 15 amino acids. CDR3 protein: CASSLAGTNSYEQYF. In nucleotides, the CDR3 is TGTGCCAGCAGCCTAGCCGGGACTAACTCCTACGAGCAGTACTTC.

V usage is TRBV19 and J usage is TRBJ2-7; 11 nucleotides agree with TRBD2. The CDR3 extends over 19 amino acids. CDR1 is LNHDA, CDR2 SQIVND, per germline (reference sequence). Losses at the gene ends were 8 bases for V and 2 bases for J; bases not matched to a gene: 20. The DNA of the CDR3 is TGTGCCAGTGCCCTAAACGGTTTGGCTAGCGGGAGGCCTCCCTACGAGCAGTACTTC. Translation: CASALNGLASGRPPYEQYF.

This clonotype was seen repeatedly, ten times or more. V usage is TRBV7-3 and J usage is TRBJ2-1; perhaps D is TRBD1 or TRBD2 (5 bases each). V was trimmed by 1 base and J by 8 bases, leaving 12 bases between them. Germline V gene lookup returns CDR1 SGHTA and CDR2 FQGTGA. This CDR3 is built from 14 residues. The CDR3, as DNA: TGTGCCAGCAGCTTAATGGGGCAGGGAGATGAGCAGTTCTTC. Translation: CASSLMGQGDEQFF.

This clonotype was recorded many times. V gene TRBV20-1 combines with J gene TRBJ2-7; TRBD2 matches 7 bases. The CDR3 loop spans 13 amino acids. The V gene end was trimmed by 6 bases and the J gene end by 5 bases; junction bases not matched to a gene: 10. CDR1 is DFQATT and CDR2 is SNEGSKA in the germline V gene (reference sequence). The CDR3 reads CSAARLATDEQYF. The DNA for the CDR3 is TGCAGTGCCGCGAGACTAGCCACCGACGAGCAGTACTTC.

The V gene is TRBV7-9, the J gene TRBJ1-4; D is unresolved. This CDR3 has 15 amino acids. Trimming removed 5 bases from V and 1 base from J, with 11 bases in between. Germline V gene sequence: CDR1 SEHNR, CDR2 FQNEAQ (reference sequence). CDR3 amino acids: CASSHVGETNEKLFF. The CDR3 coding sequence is TGTGCCAGCAGCCACGTCGGGGAAACTAATGAAAAACTGTTTTTT.

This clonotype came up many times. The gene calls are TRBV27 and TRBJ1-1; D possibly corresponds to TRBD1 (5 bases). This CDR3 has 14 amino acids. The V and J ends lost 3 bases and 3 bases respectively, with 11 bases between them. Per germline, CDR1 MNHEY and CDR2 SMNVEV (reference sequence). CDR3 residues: CASSFLGRDTEAFF. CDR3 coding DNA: TGTGCCAGCAGTTTCTTGGGACGGGACACTGAAGCTTTCTTT.

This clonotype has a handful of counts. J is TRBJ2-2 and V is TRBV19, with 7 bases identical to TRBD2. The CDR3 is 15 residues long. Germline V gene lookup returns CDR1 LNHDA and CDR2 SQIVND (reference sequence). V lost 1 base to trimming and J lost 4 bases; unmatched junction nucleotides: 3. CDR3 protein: CASSIGGRGTGELFF. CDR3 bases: TGTGCCAGTAGTATAGGCGGGAGAGGCACCGGGGAGCTGTTTTTT.